This is a list of T cell receptor beta chains from one sample in a study of blood T cell repertoires in COVID-19. Profiling relied on immunoSEQ multiplex PCR, and the TCRdb table lists in-frame clones only, not all of them. The sample carries under 250,000 clones, around 80% recorded once. Sequencing was done on a sample of peripheral blood. The receptors were sampled from a woman aged 70-85 years with acute or convalescent COVID-19. Both conserved end residues are trimmed from each CDR3. A D gene is named only where the DNA matches it firmly.

>TRBD1|TRBJ1-5|15|TRBV19
ASSIVRGRGLGQPQH
>.|TRBJ1-4|12|TRBV18
ASSLGVNNEKLF
>.|TRBJ2-3|12|TRBV9
ASSAFYSTDTQY
>.|TRBJ1-2|13|TRBV28
ASSTQQGSVWGYT
>TRBD1|TRBJ1-1|11|TRBV12-3/TRBV12-4
ASRTGAGRGAF
>.|TRBJ1-1|11|TRBV6-6
ASRALENTEAF
>TRBD2|TRBJ2-1|11|TRBV19
ASGGLGYNEQF
>.|TRBJ2-3|15|TRBV7-3
ASSPGVFGSSTDTQY
>.|TRBJ1-4|14|TRBV4-1
ASSQEGGRGGEKLF
>.|TRBJ2-7|11|TRBV29-1
SVERQGSYEQY
>.|TRBJ2-5|12|TRBV5-1
ASSLDSRGETQY
>.|TRBJ1-2|11|TRBV6-1
ASSEARNYGYT
>.|TRBJ1-6|13|TRBV20-1
SASPYRVANSPLH
>.|TRBJ2-7|15|TRBV5-1
ASSLEDSRAFSYEQY
>TRBD1|TRBJ2-2|13|TRBV6-5
ASRQTGGETGELF
>.|TRBJ1-5|13|TRBV6-1
ASSENIDKNQPQH
>.|TRBJ1-4|13|TRBV28
ASSPGGGQEEKLF
>TRBD1|TRBJ1-1|13|TRBV19
ASNDRDRGRSGAF
>TRBD1|TRBJ2-1|11|TRBV18
ASLRQGENEQF
>TRBD2|TRBJ2-7|16|TRBV7-8
ASSSRKGTSGSWVEQY
>.|TRBJ1-5|12|TRBV28
ASSSLRVRQPQH
>.|TRBJ1-4|11|TRBV5-4
ASSEGQNEKLF
>TRBD1|TRBJ1-1|8|TRBV20-1
SANDRAPF
>.|TRBJ1-5|12|TRBV6-2/TRBV6-3
ASSYWSDNQPQH
>TRBD1|TRBJ1-5|13|TRBV3-1/TRBV3-2
ASSQDSAGGQPQH
>.|TRBJ1-3|12|TRBV30
AWSVRTVENTIY
>TRBD1|TRBJ1-6|12|TRBV5-1
ASSLAQGASPLH
>.|TRBJ1-1|13|TRBV2
ASSEFAGLNTEAF
>.|TRBJ1-3|14|TRBV7-2
ASSTVGTNAGNTIY
>.|TRBJ1-2|12|TRBV3-1/TRBV3-2
ASSQGLEHYGYT
>.|TRBJ1-3|13|TRBV18
ASSPQKSRGNTIY
>.|TRBJ2-1|10|TRBV18
ASSPADSPRF
>TRBD1|TRBJ1-2|12|TRBV24-1
ATSAHTGDYGYT
>TRBD1|TRBJ1-4|12|TRBV30
AWSAQGASEKLF
>TRBD1|TRBJ1-5|14|TRBV6-6
ASTRTGGDNNQPQH
>TRBD1|TRBJ1-5|12|TRBV6-2/TRBV6-3
ASSPGQGPQPQH
>TRBD2|TRBJ2-2|15|TRBV5-4
ASSLGPSGGNTGELF
>.|TRBJ1-1|11|TRBV29-1
SVSRGGNTEAF
>.|TRBJ2-2|13|TRBV9
ASSSLPTPSGELF
>.|TRBJ2-5|12|TRBV7-2
ASSLDSPGETQY
>TRBD1|TRBJ2-1|11|TRBV19
ASSPQGVDEQF
>.|TRBJ2-2|17|TRBV7-6
ASSPNPPPAGSHTGELF
>TRBD1|TRBJ2-1|13|TRBV29-1
SVERDRGSYNEQF
>.|TRBJ2-5|10|TRBV29-1
SVADYAETQY
>.|TRBJ2-7|16|TRBV7-3
ASSSKGVLGLTAYEQY
>.|TRBJ1-1|13|TRBV19
ASSAQGTLFGEAF
>TRBD1|TRBJ1-5|14|TRBV28
ASSFDGQASNQPQH
>.|TRBJ2-1|12|TRBV6-5
ASEQVSSYNEQF
>TRBD1|TRBJ1-2|13|TRBV9
ASSVDGQANYGYT
>.|TRBJ1-4|11|TRBV12-3/TRBV12-4
ASSPGLPEKLF
>.|TRBJ2-1|13|TRBV6-5
ASSIRTNPRGEQF
>TRBD1|TRBJ1-2|12|TRBV5-1
ASSSTGGGGGYT
>TRBD2|TRBJ2-1|14|TRBV19
ASSPPTSWSYNEQF
>TRBD2|TRBJ2-7|12|TRBV5-1
ASSKTSGSNEQY